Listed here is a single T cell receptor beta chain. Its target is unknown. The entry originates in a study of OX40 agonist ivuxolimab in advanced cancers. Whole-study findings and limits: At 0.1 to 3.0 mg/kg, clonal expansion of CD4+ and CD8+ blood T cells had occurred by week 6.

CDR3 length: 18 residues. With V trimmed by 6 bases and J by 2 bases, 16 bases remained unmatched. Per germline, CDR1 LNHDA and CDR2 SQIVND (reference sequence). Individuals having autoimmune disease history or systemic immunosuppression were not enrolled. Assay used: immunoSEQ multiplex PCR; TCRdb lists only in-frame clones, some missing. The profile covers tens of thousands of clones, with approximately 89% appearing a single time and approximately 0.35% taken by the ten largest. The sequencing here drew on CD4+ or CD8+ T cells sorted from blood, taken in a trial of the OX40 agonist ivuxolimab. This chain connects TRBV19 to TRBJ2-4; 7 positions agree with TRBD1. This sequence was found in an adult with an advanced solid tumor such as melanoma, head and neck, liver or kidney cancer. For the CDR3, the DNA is TGTGCCAGTAGCCCACGACAGGGCGCAGTAGTCTCCAAAAACATTCAGTACTTC. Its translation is CASSPRQGAVVSKNIQYF.